These 10 T cell receptor beta chains originate from one sample sequenced in a study of OX40 agonist ivuxolimab in advanced cancers. The assay was immunoSEQ multiplex PCR, and TCRdb's table has in-frame clones only and misses some. There are approximately 61,000 clones in the sample; 70% to 90% occur only once, and 18% lies in the top ten. The starting material was CD4+ or CD8+ T cells sorted from blood, obtained in a trial of the OX40 agonist ivuxolimab. These receptors were taken from an adult with an advanced solid tumor such as melanoma, head and neck, liver or kidney cancer.

This sequence joins TRBV6-5 and TRBJ2-3, with TRBD2 matching 9 bases. Germline lookup yields CDR1 MNHEY and CDR2 SVGAGI. With V trimmed by 10 bases and J by 4 bases, 12 bases remained unmatched. The CDR3 has 15 residues. CDR3 nucleotides: TGTGCCACGGGACTAGCCGATGGGGGTTCAGATACGCAGTATTTT. Residues: CATGLADGGSDTQYF.

This chain uses TRBV7-8 with TRBJ2-5; 9 bases fit TRBD1. Matching the DNA end better, TRBJ2-7 makes the J call doubtful. Germline V gene sequence: CDR1 SGHVS, CDR2 FQNEAQ. CDR3 length: 14 amino acids. The CDR3 is CASSLSGQGNEQYF. CDR3 bases: TGTGCCAGCAGCTTATCGGGACAGGGTAACGAGCAGTACTTC.

This clone was seen only once. V usage is TRBV4-3 and J usage is TRBJ2-7, with TRBD2 matching 10 bases. The germline CDR1 and CDR2 sequences are LGHNA and YSLEER. The CDR3 is 16 amino acids. Trimming took 1 base from V and 4 from J; bases not matched to a gene: 7. CDR3 protein: CASSQVFPSGSYEQYF. In DNA form, the CDR3 reads TGCGCCAGCAGCCAAGTGTTCCCTAGCGGGAGTTACGAGCAGTACTTC.

In its sample, this clone was seen once. The chain uses TRBV29-1 and TRBJ1-1; the D is unclear. The CDR3 contains 11 residues. V was trimmed by 3 bases and J by 2 bases, leaving 4 bases between them. Germline V CDR1 and CDR2: SQVTM, ANQGSEA. The CDR3 here is CSVDVNTEAFF. The CDR3 coding sequence is TGCAGCGTTGATGTTAACACTGAAGCTTTCTTT.

Only a few counts were recorded for this clone. This chain joins TRBV5-6 and TRBJ2-1; no firm D call. CDR3 size: 15 residues. The germline V and J ends were trimmed by 5 bases and 0 bases, with 12 bases remaining between them. CDR1 SGHDT and CDR2 YYEEEE come from the germline V gene. In nucleotides, the CDR3 is TGTGCCAGCAGTCCAGACCTTGGCTCCTACAATGAGCAGTTCTTC. It codes for CASSPDLGSYNEQFF. Combining the CDR3 with reference TRBV5-6 and TRBJ2-1 gives the whole variable domain DAGVTQSPTHLIKTRGQQVTLRCSPKSGHDTVSWYQQALGQGPQFIFQYYEEEERQRGNFPDRFSGHQFPNYSSELNVNALLLGDSALYLCASSPDLGSYNEQFFGPGTRLTVL.

V gene TRBV28 combines with J gene TRBJ1-5; D remains unclear. From germline, CDR1 is MDHEN and CDR2 SYDVKM. CDR3 length equals 13 residues. V was shortened by 3 bases and J by 8 bases, with 11 bases between the two germline ends. This chain's CDR3 is CASSLVPGEPQHF. The CDR3 DNA reads TGTGCCAGCAGTTTGGTCCCCGGCGAGCCCCAGCATTTT.

This chain's CDR3 is CASSEAQRGYTEAFF. The CDR3 bases are TGTGCCAGCAGTGAAGCGCAGCGGGGGTACACTGAAGCTTTCTTT. The chain combines TRBV6-1 with TRBJ1-1; D is perhaps TRBD1 (5 bases). The CDR3 contains 15 residues. Per the germline V gene, CDR1 is MNHNS and CDR2 is SASEGT. V lost 0 bases to trimming and J lost 3 bases, with 11 bases between them.

The chain is built from TRBV11-2 and TRBJ2-1; 12 bases align to TRBD2. CDR1 and CDR2 from the germline V gene are SGHAT and FQNNGV. V trimming: 4 bases; J trimming: 2 bases; junction bases outside the gene matches: 3. The CDR3 spans 16 residues. The CDR3 DNA reads as TGTGCCAGCAGCTCGCCTAGCGGGGGGGCCTACAATGAGCAGTTCTTC. Translated: CASSSPSGGAYNEQFF.

V usage is TRBV7-2 and J usage is TRBJ2-2; the D is unclear. V was clipped by 2 bases and J by 2 bases, with 6 bases between them. Germline V lookup: CDR1 SGHTA, CDR2 FQGNSA. CDR3 size: 14 residues. The CDR3 DNA is TGTGCCAGCAGCTTAAATGATAACACCGGGGAGCTGTTTTTT. This codes for CASSLNDNTGELFF. The full variable domain, with the rest looked up from reference TRBV7-2 and TRBJ2-2, is GAGVSQSPSNKVTEKGKDVELRCDPISGHTALYWYRQSLGQGLEFLIYFQGNSAPDKSGLPSDRFSAERTGGSVSTLTIQRTQQEDSAVYLCASSLNDNTGELFFGEGSRLTVL.

Written as DNA, the CDR3 is TGCGCCAGCAGCCAAGTGCGGGACGCCCGCACAGATACGCAGTATTTT. Protein: CASSQVRDARTDTQYF. The chain has TRBV4-3 and TRBJ2-3; the D gene is possibly TRBD2 (6 bases). The CDR3 is 16 residues long. V lost 1 base to trimming and J lost 1 base, with 12 bases between them. The V gene's germline CDR1 is LGHNA and CDR2 YSLEER.